This is a list of T cell receptor beta chains from one sample in a study of blood T cell repertoires in COVID-19. Profiled with immunoSEQ multiplex PCR; TCRdb holds only in-frame clones, not every one. The data contain about 350,000 clones, around 91% of them singletons. Sequenced material: peripheral blood. Receptors were obtained from a woman aged 18-29 years who had recovered from COVID-19. CDR3s include the opening cysteine and the closing phenylalanine or tryptophan. The D gene is left open where the match is weak. Size tells how often a clone was seen (once, few, many) or the class of an expanded clone, and some rows leave it out.

clone size,J gene,V gene,D gene,CDR3 DNA,CDR3 protein
-,TRBJ2-2,TRBV18,-,TGTGCCAGCTCACCTGGGGCAGCGAACACCGGGGAGCTGTTTTTT,CASSPGAANTGELFF
-,TRBJ2-4,TRBV4-1,-,TGCGCCAGCAGCGGCCGGGGTATTTCGAGACTAAACATTCAGTACTTC,CASSGRGISRLNIQYF
-,TRBJ1-5,TRBV27,-,TGTGCCAGCAGTCTGACAACCCATAGCAATCAGCCCCAGCATTTT,CASSLTTHSNQPQHF
once,TRBJ1-6,TRBV20-1,TRBD1,TGCAGTGCTAGTGGCAGGGGGCTTAATTCACCCCTCCACTTT,CSASGRGLNSPLHF
-,TRBJ1-1,TRBV9,-,TGTGCCAGCAGCGTAGGGGGCTCGAACACTGAAGCTTTCTTT,CASSVGGSNTEAFF
-,TRBJ2-1,TRBV9,-,TGTGCCAGCAGCGTAGAAGCCGGGTGGAACAATGAGCAGTTCTTC,CASSVEAGWNNEQFF
-,TRBJ2-5,TRBV11-3,TRBD2,TGTGCCAGCAGCACCCGGACTAGCGGGACAAAAGAGACCCAGTACTTC,CASSTRTSGTKETQYF
-,TRBJ2-6,TRBV29-1,TRBD1,TGCAGCGTCTCTCGGGACAGGGAAAACGCTGGGGCCAACGTCCTGACTTTC,CSVSRDRENAGANVLTF
-,TRBJ1-2,TRBV2,-,TGTGCCAGCAGTTCCGCAGGACTTAACTATGGCTACACCTTC,CASSSAGLNYGYTF
-,TRBJ2-5,TRBV7-9,-,TGTGCCAGCAGTGATGGGGGTAGCGGCCTCGGCGAGACCCAGTACTTC,CASSDGGSGLGETQYF
-,TRBJ2-5,TRBV27,-,TGTGCCAGCTCTGGGGAGGTAGGGGAGACCCAGTACTTC,CASSGEVGETQYF
-,TRBJ1-6,TRBV9,TRBD1,TGTGCCAGCAGCGCTAGGACAGGCAATTCACCCCTCCACTTT,CASSARTGNSPLHF
-,TRBJ1-1,TRBV11-2,TRBD1,TGTGCCAGCAGCTCCGGGACAGGGGGCTTGAACACTGAAGCTTTCTTT,CASSSGTGGLNTEAFF
-,TRBJ2-1,TRBV4-1,TRBD1,TGCGCCAGCAGCACAGTGACAGGGCGAAGCAATGAGCAGTTCTTC,CASSTVTGRSNEQFF
-,TRBJ2-1,TRBV5-1,-,TGCGCCAGCAGCTTGGAAACTGCTACATTGGCCGAGGAGTTCTTC,CASSLETATLAEEFF
few,TRBJ1-6,TRBV5-8,-,TGTGCCAGCAGCTTGTACGGGGTCGGGTCACCCCTCCACTTT,CASSLYGVGSPLHF
-,TRBJ1-2,TRBV9,-,TGTGCCAGCAGCCCACAGCCCCGCGGGTATGGCTACACCTTC,CASSPQPRGYGYTF
-,TRBJ1-5,TRBV6-5,TRBD1,TGTGCCAGCAGGGGGACAGGGCGTAATCAGCCCCAGCATTTT,CASRGTGRNQPQHF
-,TRBJ2-6,TRBV19,TRBD1,TGTGCCAGTAGTGACAGGGACACTGGGGCCAACGTCCTGACTTTC,CASSDRDTGANVLTF
-,TRBJ1-1,TRBV13,-,TGTGCCAGCAGCTCCGGGCAGGGGAACACTGAAGCTTTCTTT,CASSSGQGNTEAFF
-,TRBJ2-3,TRBV2,TRBD2,TGTGCCAGCAGTGTCAGCGGGAGGGCAGATACGCAGTATTTT,CASSVSGRADTQYF
-,TRBJ2-6,TRBV11-2,TRBD1,TGTGCCAGCAGTCCCCGGACCCTGGGAGTGGGACAGGGGGCGCATGGGGCCAACGTCCTGACTTTC,CASSPRTLGVGQGAHGANVLTF
-,TRBJ1-1,TRBV29-1,TRBD1,TGCAGCGTTGAGGACAGGGGGCTGGTGAACACTGAAGCTTTCTTT,CSVEDRGLVNTEAFF
-,TRBJ1-1,TRBV7-9,-,TGTGCCAGCAACCTGGACAGTTTGAACACTGAAGCTTTCTTT,CASNLDSLNTEAFF
-,TRBJ1-2,TRBV6-2/TRBV6-3,TRBD1,TGTGCCAGCAGTCCAATCCCAGGGGGAGGCGGCTACACCTTC,CASSPIPGGGGYTF
-,TRBJ1-2,TRBV7-2,-,TGTGCCAGCAGCTCAACAGGTCTTCCCGGCTACACCTTC,CASSSTGLPGYTF
-,TRBJ2-1,TRBV7-9,TRBD2,TGTGCCACACCGAGCGGGAGGACCTACAATGAGCAGTTCTTC,CATPSGRTYNEQFF
once,TRBJ2-2,TRBV7-9,-,TGTGCCAGCAGCTTAGCCCAGGTGCTCACCGGGGAGCTGTTTTTT,CASSLAQVLTGELFF
-,TRBJ2-1,TRBV7-2,-,TGTGCCAGCAGCGAGAGCGGGCGTTATCAGTTCTTC,CASSESGRYQFF
-,TRBJ1-2,TRBV19,-,TGTGCCAGTAGGGGCCGGGACATGACAAACGGCTACACCTTC,CASRGRDMTNGYTF
-,TRBJ2-1,TRBV6-1,-,TGTGCCAGCAGTGAGCCCTTCAGGTTCGGCGACTACAATGAGCAGTTCTTC,CASSEPFRFGDYNEQFF
-,TRBJ1-4,TRBV4-1,-,TGCGCCAGCAGCCTCCAAAGGACAGTAACTAATGAAAAACTGTTTTTT,CASSLQRTVTNEKLFF
-,TRBJ1-1,TRBV19,-,TGTGCCAGTAGTAAATACAGGGACGAAGCTTTCTTT,CASSKYRDEAFF
-,TRBJ2-3,TRBV7-2,TRBD2,TGTGCCAGCAGCTTAGGACTAGCGGGAGATCTAAAAGATACGCAGTATTTT,CASSLGLAGDLKDTQYF
-,TRBJ2-3,TRBV5-4,TRBD2,TGTGCCAGCAGCCGCCGACTAGCGGGAGGCACAGATACGCAGTATTTT,CASSRRLAGGTDTQYF
-,TRBJ2-6,TRBV3-1/TRBV3-2,TRBD2,TGTGCCAGCAGCCTACGGGGGAGGGCTACTGGGGCCAACGTCCTGACTTTC,CASSLRGRATGANVLTF
-,TRBJ1-5,TRBV5-4,-,TGTGCCAGCAGCTCGGCGGAGGAAAGCAATCAGCCCCAGCATTTT,CASSSAEESNQPQHF
few,TRBJ1-6,TRBV25-1,-,TGTGCCAGCAGTGAATCTACAGGGTATCTTAATTCACCCCTCCACTTT,CASSESTGYLNSPLHF
-,TRBJ2-4,TRBV4-3,-,TGCGCCAGCAGCCAAGTGCCCGCTACTAGACGCCAAAACATTCAGTACTTC,CASSQVPATRRQNIQYF
-,TRBJ2-1,TRBV24-1,TRBD1,TGTGCCACCAGTGATACGAGGACAGGGGGCCATGAGCAGTTCTTC,CATSDTRTGGHEQFF
-,TRBJ1-6,TRBV4-1,TRBD1,TGCGCCAGCAGCCAAGCCCCTCAAACAGGGGTTCTCTATAATTCACCCCTCCACTTT,CASSQAPQTGVLYNSPLHF
once,TRBJ2-5,TRBV2,-,TGTGCCAGCACCACGGAGAGCCAAGAGACCCAGTACTTC,CASTTESQETQYF
-,TRBJ2-4,TRBV9,-,TGTGCCAGCAGCTCCCGCCCCCGAGGCATTCAGTACTTC,CASSSRPRGIQYF
few,TRBJ1-5,TRBV19,-,TGTGCCAGTAGTAGGGGACTGCGCAATCAGCCCCAGCATTTT,CASSRGLRNQPQHF
-,TRBJ1-1,TRBV29-1,TRBD1,TGCAGCGTTGAAGATCCAGGGGGCCCGAACACTGAAGCTTTCTTT,CSVEDPGGPNTEAFF
once,TRBJ2-3,TRBV11-3,-,TGTGCCAGCAGCGGACCGGGGGATTTCACAGATACGCAGTATTTT,CASSGPGDFTDTQYF
-,TRBJ2-4,TRBV10-3,-,TGTGCCATCGCCAGCGCAAAAAACATTCAGTACTTC,CAIASAKNIQYF
-,TRBJ1-1,TRBV5-6,-,TGTGCCAGCAGCGGCCCCGGGGAGGATGAAGAAGCTTTCTTT,CASSGPGEDEEAFF
-,TRBJ2-5,TRBV7-2,TRBD1,TGTGCCAGCAGCCCCACAGGGGCCGGTTACCAAGAGACCCAGTACTTC,CASSPTGAGYQETQYF
-,TRBJ1-4,TRBV7-9,-,TGTGCCAGCAGCGTCAAAAGGGGTTTGGAAGAAAAACTGTTTTTT,CASSVKRGLEEKLFF